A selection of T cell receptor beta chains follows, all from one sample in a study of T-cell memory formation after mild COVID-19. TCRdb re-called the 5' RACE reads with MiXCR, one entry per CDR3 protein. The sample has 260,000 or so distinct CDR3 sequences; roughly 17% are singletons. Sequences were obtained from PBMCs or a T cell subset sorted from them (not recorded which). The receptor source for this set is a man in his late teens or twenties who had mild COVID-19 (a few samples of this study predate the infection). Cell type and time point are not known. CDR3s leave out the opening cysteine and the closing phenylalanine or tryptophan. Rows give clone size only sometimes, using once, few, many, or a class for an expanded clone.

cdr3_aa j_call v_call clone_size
ASSERRVTNEKLF TRBJ1-4 TRBV10-2 few
ASSLTRNTIY TRBJ1-3 TRBV7-2 NA
ASSQRTDSYEQY TRBJ2-7 TRBV4-1 many
ASSLFTNTGELF TRBJ2-2 TRBV7-3 NA
ASSFGQAGETQY TRBJ2-5 TRBV5-1 few
ASSPSYDPGGSYEQY TRBJ2-7 TRBV4-2 few
ASSAQRPGMNTEAF TRBJ1-1 TRBV7-9 NA
ASSLFPGLAETQY TRBJ2-5 TRBV11-1 NA
ASGAGGNTEAF TRBJ1-1 TRBV7-2 few
SAKGAVNQPQH TRBJ1-5 TRBV20-1 NA
ASSLERDGEQF TRBJ2-1 TRBV12-3/TRBV12-4 few
ASSQDRFSNQPQH TRBJ1-5 TRBV4-3 few
ASSWTMNTEAF TRBJ1-1 TRBV7-8 few
ASSQGGSNQPQH TRBJ1-5 TRBV28 few
ASSEKGGTSGGAAYNEQF TRBJ2-1 TRBV7-9 NA
ASSLLGADQPQH TRBJ1-5 TRBV7-9 many
ASSDRGWATDTQY TRBJ2-3 TRBV2 NA
SVSLNTGELF TRBJ2-2 TRBV29-1 NA
ASSFLDRGYEQY TRBJ2-7 TRBV12-3/TRBV12-4 once
SAHRGSADTQY TRBJ2-3 TRBV20-1 few
ASRGFGTGSIQY TRBJ2-4 TRBV25-1 many
ASSLRGGLGYEQY TRBJ2-7 TRBV5-1 few
ASSQAGQGNGFGEQF TRBJ2-1 TRBV4-2 few
ASSQEAPGGPAEQY TRBJ2-7 TRBV4-3 many
SARVGTGMGDTQY TRBJ2-3 TRBV20-1 many
ASSPPGAGGSNEQF TRBJ2-1 TRBV5-1 many
ASSFYQGETQY TRBJ2-5 TRBV7-2 few
ASSYSWDPEQF TRBJ2-1 TRBV6-5 few
ASSQTRDQPQH TRBJ1-5 TRBV7-2 few
ASSRTSGLQETQY TRBJ2-5 TRBV7-9 few
ASSGGEQY TRBJ2-7 TRBV6-6 NA
AVGDATNEKLF TRBJ1-4 TRBV10-3 few
ASSLDTNYGYT TRBJ1-2 TRBV7-2 NA
ASSVRAGLYYEQY TRBJ2-7 TRBV6-5 NA
ASRPGGSNTEAF TRBJ1-1 TRBV6-2/TRBV6-3 NA
SVAGRGTSYEQY TRBJ2-7 TRBV29-1 NA
ASAGEGRNEQY TRBJ2-7 TRBV4-1 few
ASSQAADSPLH TRBJ1-6 TRBV4-3 few
ASGRSYEQY TRBJ2-7 TRBV27 NA
ASSQDRPYEQY TRBJ2-7 TRBV2 NA
ASSSGGTSANEQF TRBJ2-1 TRBV11-1 few
ASSSQGAGYNEQF TRBJ2-1 TRBV12-3/TRBV12-4 NA
ASNRDYNTGELF TRBJ2-2 TRBV6-6 NA
ASSPGTSGGFADTQY TRBJ2-3 TRBV12-3/TRBV12-4 few
ASSPQGYQETQY TRBJ2-5 TRBV27 few
ASSQVGQGAFGTEAF TRBJ1-1 TRBV14 NA
ASSFNQGAYNEQF TRBJ2-1 TRBV11-3 few
ASSRRIHPLGQETQY TRBJ2-5 TRBV12-3/TRBV12-4 few
ASSSNRAFTEAF TRBJ1-1 TRBV11-2 NA
ASSLTAATRARDTEAF TRBJ1-1 TRBV12-3/TRBV12-4 many
ASSQSTGTGYSNQPQH TRBJ1-5 TRBV4-1 NA
ASSPGPDTEAF TRBJ1-1 TRBV7-9 NA